One sample yielded the 23 T cell receptor beta chains listed below, sequenced in a study of blood T cell repertoires in COVID-19. The protocol was immunoSEQ multiplex PCR, while the TCRdb copy is restricted to in-frame clones and leaves out a portion. The data hold 200,000 to 250,000 clones, with approximately 80% observed a single time. The sample comprised peripheral blood. These receptor sequences come from an elderly man with acute or convalescent COVID-19.

The rearrangement uses TRBV3-1 (or the pseudogene TRBV3-2) and TRBJ2-5; perhaps TRBD1 as D (6 bases). Germline V gene data show CDR1 as LGHDT and CDR2 as YNNKEL (reference sequence). CDR3 length: 13 amino acids. Trimming left V 8 bases short and J 1 base short, with 11 bases between. In DNA form, the CDR3 reads TGTGCCAGCGGGCAGGGGTCCCAAGAGACCCAGTACTTC. Protein product: CASGQGSQETQYF.

The chain has TRBV5-5 and TRBJ1-4, with a possible D match to TRBD1 (6 bases). Germline V gene lookup returns CDR1 SGHKS and CDR2 YYEKEE (reference sequence). CDR3 length equals 17 residues. V dropped 1 base and J dropped 8 bases, with 21 bases sitting between them. CDR3 sequence (DNA): TGTGCCAGCAGCTTGTTGGATGGTCGGGGGGCAGGGGAAAAACTGTTTTTT. Translated: CASSLLDGRGAGEKLFF.

The rearrangement uses TRBV19 and TRBJ2-7, with 7 bases lining up with TRBD1. With V trimmed by 6 bases and J by 0 bases, 5 bases remained unmatched. Germline CDR1 LNHDA, CDR2 SQIVND (reference sequence). CDR3 length: 14 amino acids. The DNA of the CDR3 is TGTGCCAGTAGCCCTTACAGGGGCTCCTACGAGCAGTACTTC. As protein: CASSPYRGSYEQYF.

This clone was detected a few times. The rearrangement joins TRBV2 to TRBJ2-1; 7 bases map to TRBD1. The V gene end was trimmed by 5 bases and the J gene end by 4 bases; junction bases not matched to a gene: 5. Germline CDR1 is SNHLY and CDR2 is FYNNEI. The CDR3 sequence is 14 residues long. The CDR3 is CASSHRGFYNEQFF. The CDR3 region has the DNA TGTGCCAGCAGTCACAGGGGATTTTACAATGAGCAGTTCTTC.

This clone was detected only a few times. CDR3 sequence: CASSTDRGYTEAFF. The DNA of the CDR3 is TGTGCCAGCAGCACGGACAGGGGATACACTGAAGCTTTCTTT. The chain employs TRBV5-4 and TRBJ1-1, with 9 bases matching TRBD1. The V and J ends lost 4 bases and 3 bases, in that order; junction bases with no gene match: 4. The CDR3 runs to 14 residues. The germline gives CDR1 SGHNT, CDR2 YYREEE (reference sequence).

This clone occurred a few times. The V call is TRBV7-9, the J call TRBJ1-2; D remains ambiguous. V was shortened by 1 base and J by 1 base, with 10 bases between the two germline ends. Germline assignment: CDR1 SEHNR and CDR2 FQNEAQ (reference sequence). The CDR3 has 15 amino acids. The CDR3 nucleotides read TGTGCCAGCAGCTTAGGTCGCGGTCTTAACTATGGCTACACCTTC. The encoded protein is CASSLGRGLNYGYTF.

The chain has TRBV12-3 or TRBV12-4 and TRBJ1-6, with TRBD1 as a possible D gene (5 bases). There are 12 residues in the CDR3. V was trimmed by 8 bases and J by 5 bases, leaving 7 bases between them. The CDR3 is CASQTDNSPLHF. CDR3 DNA sequence: TGTGCCAGCCAGACAGATAATTCACCCCTCCACTTT.

The rearrangement joins TRBV7-9 to TRBJ1-5; 8 nucleotides agree with TRBD1. J was trimmed by 7 bases and V by 4 bases; bases with no gene match: 18. The V gene's germline CDR1 is SEHNR and CDR2 FQNEAQ (reference sequence). This CDR3 comprises 18 residues. CDR3 amino acids: CASSSGSWTGIGGQPQHF. In nucleotides, the CDR3 is TGTGCCAGCAGCTCAGGTTCGTGGACAGGGATTGGGGGACAGCCCCAGCATTTT. The complete variable domain, with remaining parts taken from reference TRBV7-9 and TRBJ1-5, reads DTGVSQNPRHKITKRGQNVTFRCDPISEHNRLYWYRQTLGQGPEFLTYFQNEAQLEKSRLLSDRFSAERPKGSFSTLEIQRTEQGDSAMYLCASSSGSWTGIGGQPQHFGDGTRLSIL.

The V call is TRBV30, the J call TRBJ2-7; 8 bases fit TRBD1. In germline, CDR1 is GTSNPN, CDR2 SVGIG (reference sequence). V lost 2 bases and J lost 0; bases outside the gene matches: 9. This CDR3 region has 16 residues. CDR3 sequence (DNA): TGTGCCTGGAGTCCATACTCCGGGACAGGCTCCTACGAGCAGTACTTC. Its translation is CAWSPYSGTGSYEQYF.

V usage is TRBV19 and J usage is TRBJ1-4; the match to TRBD1 covers 10 bases. There are 19 residues in the CDR3. Per germline, CDR1 LNHDA and CDR2 SQIVND (reference sequence). Losses at the gene ends were 1 base for V and 3 bases for J; bases not matched to a gene: 11. The CDR3 nucleotides are TGTGCCAGTAGTATAGCCCCCGACAGGGGGCGAAGATCTAATGAAAAACTGTTTTTT. This codes for CASSIAPDRGRRSNEKLFF.

The V and J genes are TRBV4-1 and TRBJ2-1, with D possibly being TRBD2 (5 bases). Trimming removed 1 base at V and 2 bases at J, with 9 bases between. Germline V gene sequence: CDR1 MGHRA, CDR2 YSYEKL. The CDR3 loop spans 15 amino acids. The CDR3 DNA reads TGCGCCAGCAGCCAAGGCGGGTCTCCCTACAATGAGCAGTTCTTC. As protein: CASSQGGSPYNEQFF.

The chain combines TRBV15 with TRBJ1-6, with a tentative D call TRBD1 (5 bases). V lost 5 bases and J 8 bases, leaving 10 bases between the germline ends. The CDR3 length is 13 residues. CDR1 and CDR2 (germline): LNHNV, YYDKDF (reference sequence). CDR3 protein: CATSSSRDSPLHF. The DNA of the CDR3 is TGTGCCACCAGCTCCTCCAGGGATTCACCCCTCCACTTT.

The V and J genes are TRBV19 and TRBJ1-2, with 7 bases lining up with TRBD1. Germline CDR1 is LNHDA and CDR2 is SQIVND (reference sequence). CDR3 length equals 15 residues. V lost 5 bases, J lost 2 bases, and 8 bases stayed unmatched. CDR3 loop: CASSQITGENYGYTF. CDR3 in DNA: TGTGCCAGTAGTCAAATCACAGGGGAAAACTATGGCTACACCTTC.

This rearrangement joins TRBV5-1 to TRBJ2-7, with D unclear. Trimming took 0 bases from V and 6 from J, leaving 16 bases between them. The CDR3 runs 15 residues. CDR1 SGHRS and CDR2 YFSETQ come from the germline V gene. The CDR3: CASSLEASPAAEQYF. The CDR3 nucleotides read TGCGCCAGCAGCTTGGAAGCTTCCCCCGCGGCCGAGCAGTACTTC. Drawing the rest from reference TRBV5-1 and TRBJ2-7, the complete variable domain is KAGVTQTPRYLIKTRGQQVTLSCSPISGHRSVSWYQQTPGQGLQFLFEYFSETQRNKGNFPGRFSGRQFSNSRSEMNVSTLELGDSALYLCASSLEASPAAEQYFGPGTRLTVT.

This chain connects TRBV5-1 to TRBJ1-2, with TRBD1 identical over 7 bases. There are 14 residues in the CDR3. The germline V gene encodes CDR1 SGHRS and CDR2 YFSETQ. The junction had 4 bases not matched to a gene; V was cut back by 0 bases and J by 5 bases. The CDR3 region has the DNA TGCGCCAGCAGCTTGGCCAGGGGGATTTATGGCTACACCTTC. Its protein product is CASSLARGIYGYTF.

The chain couples TRBV5-1 to TRBJ2-7; 7 bases align to TRBD1. Germline assignment: CDR1 SGHRS and CDR2 YFSETQ. The CDR3 contains 15 residues. With V trimmed by 0 bases and J by 3 bases, 6 bases remained unmatched. The CDR3 loop is CASSLEGTVVYEQYF. CDR3 bases: TGCGCCAGCAGCTTGGAGGGGACAGTAGTCTACGAGCAGTACTTC.

Comments on this clone: The sample holds other DNA sequences that translate to the same CDR3. V usage is TRBV4-1 and J usage is TRBJ2-7; TRBD1 agrees at 9 bases. Trimming removed 0 bases from V and 5 bases from J; junction bases left unmatched: 8. The CDR3 is 16 residues long. Germline V CDR1 and CDR2: MGHRA, YSYEKL. The CDR3 DNA is TGCGCCAGCAGCCAAGATGGTAGGGACAGGGAACACGAGCAGTACTTC. Translating it yields CASSQDGRDREHEQYF.

The rearrangement uses TRBV7-3 and TRBJ2-3; 9 bases are shared with TRBD2. This CDR3 is 16 amino acids long. J gave up 5 bases and V 0 bases, and 6 bases lay outside the gene matches. CDR1 and CDR2 (germline): SGHTA, FQGTGA. The CDR3: CASSLTPGLAKDTQYF. The CDR3 bases are TGTGCCAGCAGCTTAACGCCGGGACTAGCTAAAGATACGCAGTATTTT.

In DNA, the CDR3 is TGTGCCAGCGAGCGGGAGATCAGCAATCAGCCCCAGCATTTT. Encoded protein: CASEREISNQPQHF. The chain carries TRBV28 and TRBJ1-5, with D uncertain. Germline CDR1 and CDR2: MDHEN and SYDVKM. The CDR3 consists of 14 residues. The ends were cut back, 8 bases at V and 1 base at J, with 12 bases in the middle.

V is TRBV20-1 and J is TRBJ2-1; D ambiguous. CDR1 DFQATT and CDR2 SNEGSKA come from the germline V gene (reference sequence). This CDR3 has 11 residues. The V and J ends lost 5 bases and 4 bases respectively, with 6 bases between them. CDR3 region: CSASLYNEQFF. The CDR3 DNA follows: TGCAGTGCTTCTCTATACAATGAGCAGTTCTTC.

DNA of the CDR3: TGTGCCAGTAGTCCCCGGACTAGCGGGAGAGCAGATACGCAGTATTTT. It specifies CASSPRTSGRADTQYF. The V and J genes are TRBV19 and TRBJ2-3, with 13 bases identical to TRBD2. V was pared by 5 bases and J by 4 bases, with 6 bases of the junction left unmatched. There are 16 residues in the CDR3. Germline CDR1 and CDR2: LNHDA and SQIVND (reference sequence).

In DNA form, the CDR3 reads TGCGCCAGCAGCCATACTACACCGGGACAGGGGTCCTACGAGCAGTACTTC. Translating gives CASSHTTPGQGSYEQYF. The V and J genes are TRBV4-1 and TRBJ2-7, with 10 bases that match TRBD1. V shed 3 bases and J 1 base; nucleotides not matched to a gene: 9. In germline, CDR1 is MGHRA, CDR2 YSYEKL. CDR3 size: 17 residues.

V and J are TRBV4-1 and TRBJ2-7; D perhaps matches TRBD1 (6 bases). Trimming shortened V by 0 bases and J by 2 bases, and 14 bases separated the two germline ends. The CDR3 runs 16 residues. The germline CDR1 and CDR2 sequences are MGHRA and YSYEKL. The CDR3: CASSQDRGTLAYEQYF. In DNA form, the CDR3 reads TGCGCCAGCAGCCAAGATAGGGGGACCCTGGCCTACGAGCAGTACTTC.